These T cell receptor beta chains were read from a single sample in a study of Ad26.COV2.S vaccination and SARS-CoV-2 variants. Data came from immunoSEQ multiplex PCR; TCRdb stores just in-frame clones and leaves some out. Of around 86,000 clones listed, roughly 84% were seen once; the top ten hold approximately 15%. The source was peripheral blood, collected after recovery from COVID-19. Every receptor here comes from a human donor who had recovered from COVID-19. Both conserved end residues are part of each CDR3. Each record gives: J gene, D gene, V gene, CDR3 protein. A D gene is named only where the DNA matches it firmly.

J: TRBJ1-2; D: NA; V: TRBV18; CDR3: CASSNDMGDYGYTF
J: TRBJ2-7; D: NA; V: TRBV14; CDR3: CASSQVAPEQYF
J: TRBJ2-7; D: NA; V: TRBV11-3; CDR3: CASSATRTGYEQYF
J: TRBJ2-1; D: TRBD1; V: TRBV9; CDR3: CASSTRQGSPYNEQFF
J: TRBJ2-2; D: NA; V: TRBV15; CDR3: CATSRGGIGGELFF
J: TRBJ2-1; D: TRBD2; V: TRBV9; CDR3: CASRGGREYNEQFF
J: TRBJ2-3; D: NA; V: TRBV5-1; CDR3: CASSSRKATDTQYF
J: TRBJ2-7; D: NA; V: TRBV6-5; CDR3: CASTGPSETSRTDF
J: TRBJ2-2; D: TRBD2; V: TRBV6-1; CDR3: CASSGGVEGLAGGNTGELFF
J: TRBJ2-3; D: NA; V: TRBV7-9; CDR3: CASSPQVFSTDTQYF
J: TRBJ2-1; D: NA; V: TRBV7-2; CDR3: CASSGGTEGWRGIFNEQFF
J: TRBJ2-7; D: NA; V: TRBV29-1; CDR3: CSVEQGSSYEQYF
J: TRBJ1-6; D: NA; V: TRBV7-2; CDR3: CASSLRDPGNSPLHF